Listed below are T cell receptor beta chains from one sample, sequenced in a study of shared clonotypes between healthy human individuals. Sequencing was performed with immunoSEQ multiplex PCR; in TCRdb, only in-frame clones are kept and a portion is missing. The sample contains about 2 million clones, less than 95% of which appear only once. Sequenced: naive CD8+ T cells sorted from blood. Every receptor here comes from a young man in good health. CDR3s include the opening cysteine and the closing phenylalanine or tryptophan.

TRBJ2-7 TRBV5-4 CASSSTDTSGGAVYEQYF
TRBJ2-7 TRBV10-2 CASGEVSYEQYF
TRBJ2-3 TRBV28 CASSFRAGADTQYF
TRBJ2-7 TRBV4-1 CASRARAGQGADEQYF
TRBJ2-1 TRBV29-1 CSVVDTYNEQFF
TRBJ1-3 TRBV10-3 CAISESSGPIVRNTIYF
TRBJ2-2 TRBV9 CASSVIPGELFF
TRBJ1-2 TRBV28 CASSLDGWGSDYGYTF
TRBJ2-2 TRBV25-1 CASSPTGTVNTGELFF
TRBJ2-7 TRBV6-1 CASSEAPPSLKPNYEQYF
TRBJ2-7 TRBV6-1 CASRSGTGSEQYF
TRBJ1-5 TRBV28 CASSTDRLGQPQHF
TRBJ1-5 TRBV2 CASSELSSIYSNQPQHF
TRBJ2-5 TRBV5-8 CASSLGLLGSQETQYF
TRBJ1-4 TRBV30 CAWSVEGGPEKLFF
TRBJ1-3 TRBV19 CASSIFSAGAGNTIYF
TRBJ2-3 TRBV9 CASSPSGSTQYF
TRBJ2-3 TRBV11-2 CASSLITGTSAVDTQYF
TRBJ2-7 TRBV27 CASSTRDSGDEQYF
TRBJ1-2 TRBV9 CASSSHGTPEGGYTF
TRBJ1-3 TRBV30 CACPTESSGNTIYF
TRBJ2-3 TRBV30 CAWSHTSGTSTDTQYF
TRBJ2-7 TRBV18 CASSPVTGGREEQYF
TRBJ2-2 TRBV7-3 CASSATGSGELFF
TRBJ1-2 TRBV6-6 CASLGGNYGYTF
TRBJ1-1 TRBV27 CASSLGGGHTEAFF
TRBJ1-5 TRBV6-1 CASSSTGVSPQHF
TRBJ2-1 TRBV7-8 CASSLAGGAGYNEQFF
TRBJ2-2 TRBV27 CASGLQVGTGELFF
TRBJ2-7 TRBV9 CASSVAAGVSYEQYF
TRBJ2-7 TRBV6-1 CATRTTGSYEQYF
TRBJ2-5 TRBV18 CASSPPLETQYF
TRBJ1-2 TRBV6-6 CASSYSSGLDGYTF
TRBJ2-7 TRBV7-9 CASSLEQGAGSYEQYF
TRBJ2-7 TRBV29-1 CSAGLAGAFLPYEQYF
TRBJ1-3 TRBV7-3 CAGSPGGYSSGNTIYF
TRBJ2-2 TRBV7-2 CASQDRDTKDTGELFF
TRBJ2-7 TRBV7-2 CASSPTSYYEQYF
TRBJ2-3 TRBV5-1 CASSLDRGFGTDTQYF
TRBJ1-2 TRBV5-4 CASSLLTVGGYTF